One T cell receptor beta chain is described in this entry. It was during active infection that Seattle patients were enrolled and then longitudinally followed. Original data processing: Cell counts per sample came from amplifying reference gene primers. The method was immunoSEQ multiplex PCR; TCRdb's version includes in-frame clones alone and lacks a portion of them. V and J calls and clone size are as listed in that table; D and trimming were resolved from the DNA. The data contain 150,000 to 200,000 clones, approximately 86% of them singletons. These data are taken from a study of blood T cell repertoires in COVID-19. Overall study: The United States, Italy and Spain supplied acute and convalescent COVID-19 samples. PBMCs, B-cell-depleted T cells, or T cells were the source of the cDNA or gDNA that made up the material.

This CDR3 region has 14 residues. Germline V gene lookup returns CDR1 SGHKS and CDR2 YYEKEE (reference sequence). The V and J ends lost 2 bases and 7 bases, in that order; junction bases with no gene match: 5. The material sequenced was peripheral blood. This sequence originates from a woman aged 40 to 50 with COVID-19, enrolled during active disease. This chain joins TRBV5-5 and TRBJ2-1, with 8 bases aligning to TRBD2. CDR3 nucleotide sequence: TGTGCCAGCAGCTTTTTAGCGGGGTGGAATGAGCAGTTCTTC. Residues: CASSFLAGWNEQFF.